This T cell receptor beta chain was captured by sequencing in a study of blood T cell repertoires in COVID-19. TCRdb's table, derived via immunoSEQ multiplex PCR, lists solely in-frame clones and lacks some. Of roughly 270,000 clones listed, 85% were seen once; the top ten hold about 2.3%. CDR1 and CDR2 from the germline V gene are MDHEN and SYDVKM. V dropped 1 base and J dropped 3 bases, with 18 bases sitting between them. There are 17 residues in the CDR3. This clone has just one count. The rearrangement joins TRBV28 to TRBJ2-5; TRBD1 is a possible D gene (5 bases). Sequences were obtained from PBMCs or T cells enriched from blood (not recorded which). This clonotype was sampled from a woman in her forties or fifties who had recovered from COVID-19. DNA of the CDR3: TGTGCCAGCAGTTTATTCTCGAGGACAAGTTTGAAAGAGACCCAGTACTTC. This translates into CASSLFSRTSLKETQYF.